This passage covers 28 T cell receptor beta chains from one sample sequenced in a study of T-cell memory formation after mild COVID-19. Each CDR3 protein is one row after TCRdb ran MiXCR on the 5' RACE reads. The repertoire holds approximately 51,000 distinct CDR3 sequences, with around 10% as singletons. Sequenced material: PBMCs or a T cell subset sorted from them (not recorded which). These receptors all come from an adult woman who had mild COVID-19 (a few samples of this study predate the infection). Cell type and time point are not known.

This clonotype was found a few times. V is TRBV7-8 and J is TRBJ1-2, with 7 bases that match TRBD1. This CDR3 has 14 residues. Trimming removed 1 base from V and 6 bases from J; junction bases left unmatched: 5. Germline V gene sequence: CDR1 SGHVS, CDR2 FQNEAQ. Here the CDR3 reads CASSLVQTGDGYTF. The CDR3 coding sequence is TGTGCCAGCAGCTTAGTCCAAACAGGGGATGGCTACACCTTC.

The table lists this clonotype with many counts. The genes are TRBV30 and TRBJ2-3, with 9 positions matching TRBD2. This CDR3 is built from 15 residues. Trimming at V came to 8 bases and at J to 0 bases, leaving 9 bases not matched to a gene. From germline, CDR1 is GTSNPN and CDR2 SVGIG (reference sequence). The CDR3 sequence: CAGRLAATSTDTQYF. The CDR3 DNA sequence: TGTGCCGGGCGACTAGCGGCGACTAGCACAGATACGCAGTATTTT.

This clonotype appeared many times. CDR3: CASSLGGTGANVLTF. Written as DNA, the CDR3 is TGTGCCAGCAGCTTGGGGGGCACTGGGGCCAACGTCCTGACTTTC. The chain carries TRBV5-5 and TRBJ2-6, with D maybe TRBD1 (5 bases). Germline assignment: CDR1 SGHKS and CDR2 YYEKEE (reference sequence). The CDR3 is made up of 15 amino acids. With 0 bases removed from V and 2 bases from J, the gap between germline ends came to 6 bases.

The chain combines TRBV21-1 with TRBJ2-2; TRBD2, the D gene given by the table, was not confirmed from the DNA. TRBV21-1 is shown as a pseudogene. The CDR3 runs 17 residues. The CDR3 coding sequence is TGTGCCAGCAGCAAAGCCGAAGCGGCCATGAACACCGGGGAGCTGTTTTTT. Its translation is CASSKAEAAMNTGELFF.

This clonotype has only a few counts. The V and J genes are TRBV25-1 and TRBJ2-7; 12 nucleotides align to TRBD1. Per the germline V gene, CDR1 is MGHDK and CDR2 is SYGVNS. This CDR3 region has 21 residues. With V trimmed by 5 bases and J by 0 bases, 20 bases remained unmatched. CDR3: CASSSQRDRGRSEASSYEQYF. For the CDR3, the DNA is TGTGCCAGCAGTTCCCAGAGGGACAGGGGGCGCTCTGAAGCGAGCTCCTACGAGCAGTACTTC.

This clonotype has at least ten counts. The V call is TRBV6-4, the J call TRBJ2-3; the match to TRBD1 covers 7 bases. Per germline, CDR1 MRHNA and CDR2 SNTAGT. Trimming took 2 bases from V and 1 from J; bases not matched to a gene: 6. The CDR3 is 16 residues long. The CDR3 nucleotides read TGTGCCAGCAGTGACCGAGGGGGCGCCGGCACAGATACGCAGTATTTT. Its translation: CASSDRGGAGTDTQYF.

This clonotype has more than one count but fewer than ten. V usage is TRBV18 and J usage is TRBJ2-5, with 10 nucleotides matching TRBD1. There are 15 residues in the CDR3. Germline V gene sequence: CDR1 KGHSH, CDR2 LQKENI. The V gene end was trimmed by 3 bases and the J gene end by 6 bases; junction bases not matched to a gene: 7. The CDR3 protein is CASSPGTGVIQTQYF. The DNA of the CDR3 is TGTGCCAGCTCACCCGGGACAGGGGTGATCCAGACCCAGTACTTC.

This clonotype was seen a few times. This chain connects TRBV12-3 or TRBV12-4 to TRBJ1-1; the D is unclear. This CDR3 region has 12 residues. V shed 8 bases and J shed 2 bases, with 9 bases lying between them. DNA of the CDR3: TGTGCCAGCTCCAAGTCCAACACTGAAGCTTTCTTT. Amino acid sequence: CASSKSNTEAFF.

This clonotype was seen ten or more times. This chain uses TRBV5-1 with TRBJ2-7; no reliable D call. The germline V gene has CDR1 SGHRS and CDR2 YFSETQ. V gave up 0 bases and J gave up 7 bases, with 11 bases separating them. The CDR3 sequence is 13 residues long. CDR3 nucleotides: TGCGCCAGCAGCTTGGCCGTATCCAGGGAGCAGTACTTC. Amino acid sequence: CASSLAVSREQYF.

This clonotype was found many times. The chain employs TRBV5-1 and TRBJ2-1, with 12 positions matching TRBD2. Trimming at V came to 1 base and at J to 6 bases, leaving 8 bases not matched to a gene. Germline assignment: CDR1 SGHRS and CDR2 YFSETQ. This CDR3 spans 17 amino acids. For the CDR3, the DNA is TGCGCCAGCAGCTTGTCCCCGCTAGCGGGGGGGCGCAATGAGCAGTTCTTC. Translating it yields CASSLSPLAGGRNEQFF.

This clonotype occurred a few times. This rearrangement joins TRBV4-3 to TRBJ1-2; 7 bases agree with TRBD1. The CDR3 extends over 15 amino acids. Per germline, CDR1 LGHNA and CDR2 YSLEER. V gave up 1 base and J gave up 1 base; unmatched junction bases: 3. The CDR3 DNA is TGCGCCAGCAGCCAAGGACAGGGAAGTAACTATGGCTACACCTTC. Amino acid sequence: CASSQGQGSNYGYTF.

V usage is TRBV24-1 and J usage is TRBJ2-2; TRBD1 might be the D (6 bases). This CDR3 is built from 14 residues. The germline gives CDR1 KGHDR, CDR2 SFDVKD. Trimming took 4 bases from V and 6 from J, leaving 11 bases between them. The CDR3 region is CATSENRGSGELFF. CDR3 DNA: TGTGCCACCAGTGAAAATAGGGGGTCCGGGGAGCTGTTTTTT.

This clonotype showed up many times. The chain recombines TRBV6-1 with TRBJ1-1; D is uncertain. Germline CDR1 is MNHNS and CDR2 is SASEGT. This CDR3 is 13 amino acids long. V shed 2 bases and J shed 5 bases, with 9 bases lying between them. The CDR3 reads CASSEWGRTEAFF. CDR3 bases: TGTGCCAGCAGTGAATGGGGTAGGACTGAAGCTTTCTTT.

The V and J genes are TRBV19 and TRBJ1-1; no firm D call. Trimming left V 6 bases short and J 1 base short, with 12 bases between. This CDR3 comprises 14 residues. Germline CDR1 is LNHDA and CDR2 is SQIVND (reference sequence). This chain's CDR3 is CASRPFGGNTEAFF. CDR3 sequence (DNA): TGTGCCAGTAGGCCCTTCGGAGGGAACACTGAAGCTTTCTTT. Looking up the rest from reference TRBV19 and TRBJ1-1 gives the full variable domain: DGGITQSPKYLFRKEGQNVTLSCEQNLNHDAMYWYRQDPGQGLRLIYYSQIVNDFQKGDIAEGYSVSREKKESFPLTVTSAQKNPTAFYLCASRPFGGNTEAFFGQGTRLTVV.

Many counts were recorded for this clonotype. The J gene is TRBJ2-7, the V gene TRBV30, with D tentatively TRBD1 (5 bases). This CDR3 region has 14 residues. V was clipped by 0 bases and J by 1 base, with 10 bases between them. The V gene's germline CDR1 is GTSNPN and CDR2 SVGIG (reference sequence). CDR3 DNA sequence: TGTGCCTGGAGTGTAGGGGCAGGATCCTACGAGCAGTACTTC. Encoded protein: CAWSVGAGSYEQYF.

This clonotype was seen repeatedly, ten times or more. The chain employs TRBV24-1 and TRBJ2-2, with TRBD2 matching over 10 bases. CDR3 length: 18 residues. CDR1 KGHDR and CDR2 SFDVKD come from the germline V gene. V lost 0 bases, J lost 5 bases, and 8 bases stayed unmatched. The CDR3 DNA is TGTGCCACCAGTGATTTGCAAGCTAGCGGGAGTGGAACCGGGGAGCTGTTTTTT. The encoded protein is CATSDLQASGSGTGELFF.

The chain combines TRBV11-3 with TRBJ2-7, with 8 bases matching TRBD1. There are 15 residues in the CDR3. V was pared by 5 bases and J by 2 bases, with 8 bases of the junction left unmatched. Germline-derived CDR1 and CDR2 are SGHNT and YENEEA. The CDR3 region has the DNA TGTGCCAGCAGCGGACAGGGTCCGAGGACCTACGAGCAGTACTTC. It specifies CASSGQGPRTYEQYF.

In this sample, this clonotype turned up many times. The V gene is TRBV10-3, the J gene TRBJ1-4; D is possibly TRBD1 (5 bases). The germline gives CDR1 ENHRY, CDR2 SYGVKD. The ends were cut back, 7 bases at V and 6 bases at J, with 12 bases in the middle. The CDR3 has 13 residues. The DNA of the CDR3 is TGTGCCATCAACGAACCGGGGGATGAAAAACTGTTTTTT. It encodes CAINEPGDEKLFF.

This chain uses TRBV7-2 with TRBJ2-3; 9 nucleotides line up with TRBD1. The CDR3 consists of 14 residues. From germline, CDR1 is SGHTA and CDR2 FQGNSA. The V segment lost 1 base and the J segment 4 bases; nucleotides outside the gene matches: 0. CDR3 sequence: CASSLGQGADTQYF. The CDR3 DNA reads as TGTGCCAGCAGCTTAGGACAGGGGGCAGATACGCAGTATTTT.

The rearrangement uses TRBV4-3 and TRBJ2-2; D ambiguous. The CDR3 is 17 amino acids. Per germline, CDR1 LGHNA and CDR2 YSLEER. Trimming pared 0 bases from V and 0 bases from J, leaving 11 bases between. The CDR3 is CASSQEYAFANTGELFF. As DNA, the CDR3 is TGCGCCAGCAGCCAAGAGTATGCTTTCGCGAACACCGGGGAGCTGTTTTTT.

In its sample, this clonotype was seen many times. The chain employs TRBV20-1 and TRBJ2-3; weak D call: TRBD2 (6 bases). V was cut by 3 bases and J by 1 base, with 14 bases left in between. CDR1 and CDR2 (germline): DFQATT, SNEGSKA (reference sequence). The CDR3 is 15 residues long. CDR3 sequence: CSASRREQGTDTQYF. The CDR3 DNA reads TGCAGTGCTAGTCGACGGGAGCAAGGCACAGATACGCAGTATTTT.

This clonotype was observed at least ten times. J is TRBJ2-3 and V is TRBV7-9, with a tentative D call TRBD2 (6 bases). Germline assignment: CDR1 SEHNR and CDR2 FQNEAQ (reference sequence). The V gene lost 1 base and the J gene lost 2 bases, with 19 bases spanning the gap. This CDR3 region has 18 residues. The CDR3 here is CASSLVAGGVFLTDTQYF. The CDR3 region has the DNA TGTGCCAGCAGCTTAGTGGCCGGCGGGGTCTTCCTCACAGATACGCAGTATTTT. Together with reference TRBV7-9 and TRBJ2-3, the CDR3 gives the full variable domain: DTGVSQNPRHKITKRGQNVTFRCDPISEHNRLYWYRQTLGQGPEFLTYFQNEAQLEKSRLLSDRFSAERPKGSFSTLEIQRTEQGDSAMYLCASSLVAGGVFLTDTQYFGPGTRLTVL.

The sample holds a few counts of this clonotype. The CDR3 region has the DNA TGTGCCAGCAGACAGGGACTAGCGGGAGTCAACGAGCAGTACTTC. Translation gives CASRQGLAGVNEQYF. This sequence joins TRBV6-5 and TRBJ2-7; 14 bases are a match to TRBD2. J was trimmed by 5 bases and V by 6 bases; bases with no gene match: 6. Germline CDR1 reads MNHEY; CDR2 reads SVGAGI. The CDR3 extends over 15 amino acids.

This chain links TRBV7-2 with TRBJ2-1; 8 positions match TRBD2. V shed 4 bases and J 7 bases; nucleotides not matched to a gene: 15. Germline values: CDR1 SGHTA, CDR2 FQGNSA. CDR3 size: 17 residues. CDR3 region: CASSSRRLAGLGNEQFF. CDR3 in DNA: TGTGCCAGCAGCTCAAGGAGATTAGCGGGACTAGGAAATGAGCAGTTCTTC.

There are a few counts of this clonotype. The chain is built from TRBV11-2 and TRBJ2-1; no firm D call. The CDR3 is 14 residues long. Germline CDR1 is SGHAT and CDR2 is FQNNGV. The germline V and J ends were trimmed by 2 bases and 6 bases, with 11 bases remaining between them. The chain's CDR3 is CASSLPETSNEQFF. As DNA, the CDR3 is TGTGCCAGCAGCTTACCGGAGACTTCCAATGAGCAGTTCTTC.

Many counts were recorded for this clonotype. The CDR3 DNA reads TGCAGCGTTGAACAGGGGGCTTACAATGAGCAGTTCTTC. Translating it yields CSVEQGAYNEQFF. The V call is TRBV29-1, the J call TRBJ2-1; 8 bases align to TRBD1. V lost 2 bases to trimming and J lost 4 bases; unmatched junction nucleotides: 1. This CDR3 region has 13 residues. Germline loops: CDR1 SQVTM, CDR2 ANQGSEA.

The sample holds many counts of this clonotype. V gene TRBV20-1 combines with J gene TRBJ2-7, with unresolved D. The CDR3 runs 14 residues. Germline V gene data show CDR1 as DFQATT and CDR2 as SNEGSKA (reference sequence). Trimming removed 3 bases at V and 2 bases at J, with 14 bases between. This CDR3 is CSARDGPMAYEQYF. CDR3 nucleotide sequence: TGCAGTGCTAGGGACGGCCCTATGGCCTACGAGCAGTACTTC.

The chain employs TRBV5-5 and TRBJ1-1, with no clear D. The CDR3 is made up of 15 amino acids. V lost 5 bases and J 0 bases, leaving 14 bases between the germline ends. The germline V gene has CDR1 SGHKS and CDR2 YYEKEE (reference sequence). CDR3 region: CASRHDGGMNTEAFF. CDR3 nucleotide sequence: TGTGCCAGCAGACATGACGGAGGAATGAACACTGAAGCTTTCTTT. The full variable domain, its missing parts supplied by reference TRBV5-5 and TRBJ1-1, is DAGVTQSPTHLIKTRGQQVTLRCSPISGHKSVSWYQQVLGQGPQFIFQYYEKEERGRGNFPDRFSARQFPNYSSELNVNALLLGDSALYLCASRHDGGMNTEAFFGQGTRLTVV.